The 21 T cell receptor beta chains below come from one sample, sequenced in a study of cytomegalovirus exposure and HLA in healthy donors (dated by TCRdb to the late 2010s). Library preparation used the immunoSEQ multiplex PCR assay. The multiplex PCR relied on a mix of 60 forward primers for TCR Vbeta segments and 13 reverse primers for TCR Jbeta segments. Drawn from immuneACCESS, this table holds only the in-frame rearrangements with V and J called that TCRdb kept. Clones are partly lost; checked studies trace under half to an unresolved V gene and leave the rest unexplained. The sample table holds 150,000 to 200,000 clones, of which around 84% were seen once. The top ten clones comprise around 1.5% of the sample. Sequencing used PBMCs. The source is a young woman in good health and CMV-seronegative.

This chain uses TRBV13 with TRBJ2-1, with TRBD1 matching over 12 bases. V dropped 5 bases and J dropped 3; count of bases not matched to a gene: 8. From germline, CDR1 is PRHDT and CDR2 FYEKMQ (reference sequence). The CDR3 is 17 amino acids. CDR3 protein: CASSTGTGGLLYNEQFF. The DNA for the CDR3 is TGTGCCAGCAGCACAGGGACAGGGGGCCTTCTCTACAATGAGCAGTTCTTC. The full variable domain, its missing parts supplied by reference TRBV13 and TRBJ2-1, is AAGVIQSPRHLIKEKRETATLKCYPIPRHDTVYWYQQGPGQDPQFLISFYEKMQSDKGSIPDRFSAQQFSDYHSELNMSSLELGDSALYFCASSTGTGGLLYNEQFFGPGTRLTVL.

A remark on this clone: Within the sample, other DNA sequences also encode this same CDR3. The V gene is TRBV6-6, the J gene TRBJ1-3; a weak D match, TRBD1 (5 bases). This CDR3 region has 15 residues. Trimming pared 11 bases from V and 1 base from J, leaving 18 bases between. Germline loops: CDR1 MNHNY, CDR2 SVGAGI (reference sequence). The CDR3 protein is CAGGGGTPSGNTIYF. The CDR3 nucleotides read TGTGCCGGGGGAGGAGGGACCCCTTCTGGAAACACCATATATTTT.

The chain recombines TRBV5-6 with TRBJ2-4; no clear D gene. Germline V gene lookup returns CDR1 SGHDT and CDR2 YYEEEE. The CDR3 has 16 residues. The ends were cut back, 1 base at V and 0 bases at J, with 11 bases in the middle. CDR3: CASSLKATGAKNIQYF. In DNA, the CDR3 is TGTGCCAGCAGCTTGAAGGCTACGGGAGCCAAAAACATTCAGTACTTC. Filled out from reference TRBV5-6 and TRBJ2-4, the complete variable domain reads DAGVTQSPTHLIKTRGQQVTLRCSPKSGHDTVSWYQQALGQGPQFIFQYYEEEERQRGNFPDRFSGHQFPNYSSELNVNALLLGDSALYLCASSLKATGAKNIQYFGAGTRLSVL.

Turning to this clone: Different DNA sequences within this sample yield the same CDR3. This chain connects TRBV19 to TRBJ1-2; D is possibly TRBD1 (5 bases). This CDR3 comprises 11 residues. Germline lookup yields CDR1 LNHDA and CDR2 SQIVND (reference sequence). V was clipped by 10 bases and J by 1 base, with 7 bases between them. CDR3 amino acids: CAKQGNYGYTF. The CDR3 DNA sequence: TGTGCCAAGCAGGGTAACTATGGCTACACCTTC.

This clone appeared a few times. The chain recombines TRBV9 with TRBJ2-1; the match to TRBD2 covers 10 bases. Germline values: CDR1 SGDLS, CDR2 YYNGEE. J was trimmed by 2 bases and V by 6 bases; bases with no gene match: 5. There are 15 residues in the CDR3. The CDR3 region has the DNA TGTGCCAGCACCAAAACTAGCGGGGCCTACAATGAGCAGTTCTTC. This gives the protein CASTKTSGAYNEQFF.

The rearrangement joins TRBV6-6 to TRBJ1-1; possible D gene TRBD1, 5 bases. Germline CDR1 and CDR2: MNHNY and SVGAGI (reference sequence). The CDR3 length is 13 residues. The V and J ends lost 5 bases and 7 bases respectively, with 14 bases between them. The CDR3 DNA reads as TGTGCCAGCAGTGCGTCGACAGCATTTGAAGCTTTCTTT. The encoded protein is CASSASTAFEAFF.

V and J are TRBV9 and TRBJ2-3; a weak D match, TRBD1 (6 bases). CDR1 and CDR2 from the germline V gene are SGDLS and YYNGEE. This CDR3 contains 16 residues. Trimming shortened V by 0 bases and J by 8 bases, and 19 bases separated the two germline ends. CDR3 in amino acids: CASSVDIRGSSGTQYF. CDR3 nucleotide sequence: TGTGCCAGCAGCGTAGATATTAGGGGGTCCTCCGGTACGCAGTATTTT.

CDR3 in DNA: TGTGCCAGCAGACTGGGGGGGTTGAACACTGAAGCTTTCTTT. Its protein is CASRLGGLNTEAFF. The gene calls are TRBV28 and TRBJ1-1; tentatively, D is TRBD1 (5 bases). The germline V gene has CDR1 MDHEN and CDR2 SYDVKM. CDR3 length: 14 residues. V lost 6 bases to trimming and J lost 0 bases, with 11 bases between them.

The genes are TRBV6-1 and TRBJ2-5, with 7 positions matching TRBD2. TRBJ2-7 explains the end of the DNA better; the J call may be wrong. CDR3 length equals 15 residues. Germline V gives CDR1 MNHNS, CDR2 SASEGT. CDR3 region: CASSGLGGSGDEQYF. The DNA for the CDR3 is TGTGCCAGCAGTGGCCTCGGCGGGAGTGGCGACGAGCAGTACTTC.

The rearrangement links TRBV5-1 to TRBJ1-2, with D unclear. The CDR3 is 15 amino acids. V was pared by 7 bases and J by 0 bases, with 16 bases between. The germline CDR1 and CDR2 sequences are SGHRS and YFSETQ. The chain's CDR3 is CASRLNTLANYGYTF. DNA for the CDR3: TGCGCCAGCCGCCTGAACACCCTAGCTAACTATGGCTACACCTTC.

Here the CDR3 reads CASSQTGNTEAFF. CDR3 sequence (DNA): TGTGCCAGCTCCCAGACGGGGAACACTGAAGCTTTCTTT. The chain couples TRBV28 to TRBJ1-1, with D uncertain. The CDR3 spans 13 residues. Germline lookup yields CDR1 MDHEN and CDR2 SYDVKM. With 8 bases removed from V and 1 base from J, the gap between germline ends came to 11 bases.

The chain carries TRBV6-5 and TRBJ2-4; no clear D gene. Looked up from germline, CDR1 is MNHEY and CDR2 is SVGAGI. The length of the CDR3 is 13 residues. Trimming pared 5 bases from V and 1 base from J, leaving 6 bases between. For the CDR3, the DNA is TGTGCCAGCAGTCTGAGGGCCAAAAACATTCAGTACTTC. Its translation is CASSLRAKNIQYF.

The CDR3 nucleotides are TGTGCCAGTCGCTATCCCGGCAGGCATGGAAAGGAAAAACTGTTTTTT. Translation gives CASRYPGRHGKEKLFF. The J gene is TRBJ1-4, the V gene TRBV19; D unclear. Germline CDR1 is LNHDA and CDR2 is SQIVND (reference sequence). With 8 bases removed from V and 8 bases from J, the gap between germline ends came to 24 bases. This CDR3 comprises 16 residues.

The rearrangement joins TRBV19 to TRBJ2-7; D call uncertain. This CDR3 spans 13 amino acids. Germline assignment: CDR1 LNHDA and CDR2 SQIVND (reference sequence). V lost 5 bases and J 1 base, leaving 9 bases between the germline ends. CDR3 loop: CASSFSVSYEQYF. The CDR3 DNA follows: TGTGCCAGTAGTTTCTCGGTGTCCTACGAGCAGTACTTC.

Written as DNA, the CDR3 is TGTGCCAGCAGCGGGGGACTAGCGGGGGGTCGGGATACGCAGTATTTT. Translated: CASSGGLAGGRDTQYF. V usage is TRBV5-4 and J usage is TRBJ2-3, with TRBD2 matching 15 bases. With V trimmed by 4 bases and J by 6 bases, 6 bases remained unmatched. The CDR3 runs to 16 residues. Germline CDR1 SGHNT, CDR2 YYREEE (reference sequence).

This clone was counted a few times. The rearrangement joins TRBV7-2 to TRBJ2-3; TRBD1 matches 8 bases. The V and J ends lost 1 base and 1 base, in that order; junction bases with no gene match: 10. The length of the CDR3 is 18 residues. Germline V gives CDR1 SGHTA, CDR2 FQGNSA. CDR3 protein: CASSLDPRGRSGTDTQYF. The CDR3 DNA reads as TGTGCCAGCAGCTTAGATCCCAGGGGGCGGTCTGGCACAGATACGCAGTATTTT. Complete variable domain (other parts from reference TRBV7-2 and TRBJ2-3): GAGVSQSPSNKVTEKGKDVELRCDPISGHTALYWYRQSLGQGLEFLIYFQGNSAPDKSGLPSDRFSAERTGGSVSTLTIQRTQQEDSAVYLCASSLDPRGRSGTDTQYFGPGTRLTVL.

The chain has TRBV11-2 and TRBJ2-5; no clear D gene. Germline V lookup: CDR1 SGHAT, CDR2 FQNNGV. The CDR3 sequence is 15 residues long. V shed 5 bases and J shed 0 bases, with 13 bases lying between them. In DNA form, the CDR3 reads TGTGCCAGCAGCCCTCCTATTGAGTACCAAGAGACCCAGTACTTC. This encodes CASSPPIEYQETQYF.

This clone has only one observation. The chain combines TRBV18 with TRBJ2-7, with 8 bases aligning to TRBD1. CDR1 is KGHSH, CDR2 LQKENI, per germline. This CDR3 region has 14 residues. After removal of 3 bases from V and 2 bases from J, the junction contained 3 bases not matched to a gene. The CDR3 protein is CASSPPTGAYEQYF. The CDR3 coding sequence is TGTGCCAGCTCACCCCCGACAGGGGCCTACGAGCAGTACTTC.

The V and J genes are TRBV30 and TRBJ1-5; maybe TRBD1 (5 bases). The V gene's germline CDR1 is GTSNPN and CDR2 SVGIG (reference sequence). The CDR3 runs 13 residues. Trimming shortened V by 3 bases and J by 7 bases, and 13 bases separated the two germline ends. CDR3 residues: CAWSSPGGQPQHF. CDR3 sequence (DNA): TGTGCCTGGAGCAGCCCTGGGGGGCAGCCCCAGCATTTT.

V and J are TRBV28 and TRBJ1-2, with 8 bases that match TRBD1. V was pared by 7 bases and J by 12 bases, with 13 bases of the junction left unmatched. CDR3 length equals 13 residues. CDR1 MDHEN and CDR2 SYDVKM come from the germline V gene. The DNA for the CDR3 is TGTGCCAGCATCCTATCAGGGGGCGTCAACCACACCTTC. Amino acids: CASILSGGVNHTF.

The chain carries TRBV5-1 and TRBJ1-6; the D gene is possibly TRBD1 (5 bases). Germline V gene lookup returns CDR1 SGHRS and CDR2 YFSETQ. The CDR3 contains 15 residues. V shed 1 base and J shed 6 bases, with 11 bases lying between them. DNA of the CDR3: TGCGCCAGCAGCTTGATCACAGGCCCTAATTCACCCCTCCACTTT. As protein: CASSLITGPNSPLHF. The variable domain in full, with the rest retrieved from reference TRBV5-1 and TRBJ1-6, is KAGVTQTPRYLIKTRGQQVTLSCSPISGHRSVSWYQQTPGQGLQFLFEYFSETQRNKGNFPGRFSGRQFSNSRSEMNVSTLELGDSALYLCASSLITGPNSPLHFGNGTRLTVT.